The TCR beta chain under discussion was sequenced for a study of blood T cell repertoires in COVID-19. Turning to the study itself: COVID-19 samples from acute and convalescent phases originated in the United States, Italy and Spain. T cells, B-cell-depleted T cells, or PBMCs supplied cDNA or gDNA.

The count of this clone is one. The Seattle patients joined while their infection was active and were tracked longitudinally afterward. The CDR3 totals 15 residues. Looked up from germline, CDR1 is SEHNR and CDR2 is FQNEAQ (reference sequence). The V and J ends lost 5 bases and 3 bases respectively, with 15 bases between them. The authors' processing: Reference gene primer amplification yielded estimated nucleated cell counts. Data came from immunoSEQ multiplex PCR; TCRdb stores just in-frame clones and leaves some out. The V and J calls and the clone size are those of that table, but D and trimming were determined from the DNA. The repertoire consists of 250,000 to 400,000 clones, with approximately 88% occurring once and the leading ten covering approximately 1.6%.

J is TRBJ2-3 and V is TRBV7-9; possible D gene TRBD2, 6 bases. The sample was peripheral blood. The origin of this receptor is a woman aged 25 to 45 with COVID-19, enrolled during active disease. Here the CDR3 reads CASSPWRGRTDTQYF. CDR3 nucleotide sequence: TGTGCCAGCAGCCCCTGGAGGGGCCGGACAGATACGCAGTATTTT.